These 27 T cell receptor beta chains were all obtained from the same sample, sequenced in a study of T cell responses to AZD1222 COVID-19 vaccine. TCRdb's table, derived via immunoSEQ multiplex PCR, lists solely in-frame clones and lacks some. This table holds some 150,000 clones, under 95% found once. Specimen: peripheral blood, collected on day 0 of AZD1222 vaccination. The receptors were sampled from an adult in good health.

The V and J genes are TRBV27 and TRBJ2-7; TRBD1 matches at 7 bases. CDR1 MNHEY and CDR2 SMNVEV come from the germline V gene (reference sequence). The CDR3 covers 13 residues. V shed 9 bases, J shed 2 bases, and the junction held 7 bases outside the gene matches. CDR3 nucleotide sequence: TGTGCCAGTAAAAGACAGGGTACCTACGAGCAGTACTTC. It encodes CASKRQGTYEQYF.

The genes are TRBV5-4 and TRBJ1-3; D is unclear. The V gene's germline CDR1 is SGHNT and CDR2 YYREEE (reference sequence). V was trimmed by 1 base and J by 0 bases, leaving 11 bases between them. This CDR3 contains 16 residues. Here the CDR3 reads CASSLRPASSGNTIYF. The CDR3 coding sequence is TGTGCCAGCAGCTTGAGACCGGCAAGCTCTGGAAACACCATATATTTT.

The genes are TRBV7-2 and TRBJ1-2, with a tentative D call TRBD1 (5 bases). Germline assignment: CDR1 SGHTA and CDR2 FQGNSA. The CDR3 sequence is 17 residues long. V lost 2 bases and J 6 bases, leaving 22 bases between the germline ends. The CDR3 region has the DNA TGTGCCAGCAGCTTAACCACTATGGGGGGGGGAAGGGATGGCTACACCTTC. Translated: CASSLTTMGGGRDGYTF.

This clone was found once. The chain links TRBV24-1 to TRBJ2-1; TRBD2 agrees at 9 bases. Losses at the gene ends were 4 bases for V and 10 bases for J; bases not matched to a gene: 13. The V gene's germline CDR1 is KGHDR and CDR2 SFDVKD. This CDR3 is built from 16 residues. The CDR3 loop is CATSDASGTTGQEQFF. DNA for the CDR3: TGTGCCACCAGTGACGCTAGCGGGACAACGGGTCAGGAGCAGTTCTTC.

The V and J genes are TRBV5-4 and TRBJ1-5; 10 bases agree with TRBD1. This CDR3 region has 15 residues. CDR1 and CDR2 from the germline V gene are SGHNT and YYREEE (reference sequence). V was clipped by 4 bases and J by 5 bases; unmatched bases: 6. CDR3 in DNA: TGTGCCAGCAGCCCAGGGACAGGGGTGGATCAGCCCCAGCATTTT. Translation: CASSPGTGVDQPQHF.

This chain joins TRBV28 and TRBJ2-7, with 9 bases aligning to TRBD1. Trimming removed 7 bases from V and 6 bases from J; junction bases left unmatched: 16. This CDR3 comprises 16 residues. Per the germline V gene, CDR1 is MDHEN and CDR2 is SYDVKM. This CDR3 reads CASTTVGQGKVAEQYF. The CDR3 DNA follows: TGTGCCAGCACCACAGTAGGACAGGGGAAGGTAGCCGAGCAGTACTTC.

This clone was recorded once. The chain uses TRBV6-5 and TRBJ1-5; no clear D gene. The CDR3 spans 15 residues. V was shortened by 2 bases and J by 0 bases, with 8 bases between the two germline ends. The germline V gene has CDR1 MNHEY and CDR2 SVGAGI. CDR3 in DNA: TGTGCCAGCAGTTACACCTGGGGTAGCAATCAGCCCCAGCATTTT. This sequence encodes CASSYTWGSNQPQHF.

The J gene is TRBJ2-7, the V gene TRBV7-6, with 12 bases matching TRBD1. The CDR3 has 17 residues. Germline CDR1 reads SGHVS; CDR2 reads FNYEAQ. J gave up 4 bases and V 1 base, and 8 bases lay outside the gene matches. The CDR3 loop reads CASSLGIGTGGAYEQYF. The CDR3 nucleotides read TGTGCCAGCAGCTTAGGGATCGGGACAGGGGGCGCGTACGAGCAGTACTTC.

Only a few counts were recorded for this clone. V is TRBV29-1 and J is TRBJ1-1; possible D gene TRBD1, 5 bases. The CDR3 length is 14 residues. Germline V CDR1 and CDR2: SQVTM, ANQGSEA. The V and J ends lost 4 bases and 1 base respectively, with 13 bases between them. The CDR3, as DNA: TGCAGCGTTGCCGGGGGGTTAGGGAACACTGAAGCTTTCTTT. It specifies CSVAGGLGNTEAFF.

This clone occurred once. V usage is TRBV4-3 and J usage is TRBJ1-1; D unresolved. This CDR3 is built from 15 residues. The V gene's germline CDR1 is LGHNA and CDR2 YSLEER. V lost 1 base and J 1 base, leaving 10 bases between the germline ends. CDR3 amino acids: CASSQVSAGNTEAFF. The CDR3 coding sequence is TGCGCCAGCAGCCAAGTGAGTGCCGGGAACACTGAAGCTTTCTTT.

This chain connects TRBV7-3 to TRBJ2-2, with D possibly matching TRBD1 (6 bases). Germline V gene lookup returns CDR1 SGHTA and CDR2 FQGTGA. The length of the CDR3 is 15 residues. V lost 1 base to trimming and J lost 4 bases, with 10 bases between them. CDR3 in amino acids: CASSLRGQSTGELFF. CDR3 bases: TGTGCCAGCAGCTTAAGGGGACAAAGCACCGGGGAGCTGTTTTTT.

The chain combines TRBV4-3 with TRBJ1-2; D call uncertain. CDR3 length: 13 amino acids. Per germline, CDR1 LGHNA and CDR2 YSLEER. The germline V and J ends were trimmed by 4 bases and 2 bases, with 8 bases remaining between them. The CDR3 loop is CASSPTPNYGYTF. In DNA form, the CDR3 reads TGCGCCAGCAGCCCTACTCCGAACTATGGCTACACCTTC.

The rearrangement uses TRBV5-4 and TRBJ1-2, with a tentative D call TRBD1 (6 bases). Germline assignment: CDR1 SGHNT and CDR2 YYREEE (reference sequence). This CDR3 is 13 amino acids long. Deletions cut 0 bases from V and 4 bases from J, with 7 bases between. The CDR3 DNA reads TGTGCCAGCAGCTTGGGGGGGGCCTATGGCTACACCTTC. It yields the protein CASSLGGAYGYTF. The complete variable domain, with remaining parts taken from reference TRBV5-4 and TRBJ1-2, reads ETGVTQSPTHLIKTRGQQVTLRCSSQSGHNTVSWYQQALGQGPQFIFQYYREEENGRGNFPPRFSGLQFPNYSSELNVNALELDDSALYLCASSLGGAYGYTFGSGTRLTVV.

V usage is TRBV2 and J usage is TRBJ1-2; 10 bases map to TRBD1. The CDR3 length is 15 residues. The V segment lost 3 bases and the J segment 7 bases; nucleotides outside the gene matches: 8. Germline CDR1 SNHLY, CDR2 FYNNEI. The CDR3 coding sequence is TGTGCCAGCAGTGATTTAGGGACAGGGGTCGCTGGCTACACCTTC. Amino acid sequence: CASSDLGTGVAGYTF. The variable domain in full, completed from reference TRBV2 and TRBJ1-2, reads EPEVTQTPSHQVTQMGQEVILRCVPISNHLYFYWYRQILGQKVEFLVSFYNNEISEKSEIFDDQFSVERPDGSNFTLKIRSTKLEDSAMYFCASSDLGTGVAGYTFGSGTRLTVV.

The chain uses TRBV5-8 and TRBJ2-7; D unresolved. CDR3 length: 14 amino acids. CDR1 is SGHTS and CDR2 is YDEGEE in the germline V gene. V lost 0 bases, J lost 1 base, and 8 bases lay in between. CDR3 region: CASSLVSRSYEQYF. CDR3 coding DNA: TGTGCCAGCAGCTTGGTTTCCCGTTCCTACGAGCAGTACTTC.

The chain couples TRBV10-1 to TRBJ2-5; TRBD1 agrees at 8 bases. With V trimmed by 3 bases and J by 4 bases, 1 base remained unmatched. CDR1 is WNHNN, CDR2 SYGVQD, per germline (reference sequence). CDR3 length: 13 amino acids. CDR3 sequence: CASSETGGETQYF. The CDR3 DNA reads TGCGCCAGCAGTGAAACAGGGGGAGAGACCCAGTACTTC.

This rearrangement joins TRBV18 to TRBJ2-3; 7 bases agree with TRBD2. Trimming removed 0 bases from V and 4 bases from J; junction bases left unmatched: 10. The CDR3 covers 17 residues. Germline V gene lookup returns CDR1 KGHSH and CDR2 LQKENI. CDR3 loop: CASSPPLAAGGSDTQYF. In nucleotides, the CDR3 is TGTGCCAGCTCACCACCGTTAGCGGCCGGGGGGTCAGATACGCAGTATTTT. The full variable domain, rest sourced from reference TRBV18 and TRBJ2-3, is NAGVMQNPRHLVRRRGQEARLRCSPMKGHSHVYWYRQLPEEGLKFMVYLQKENIIDESGMPKERFSAEFPKEGPSILRIQQVVRGDSAAYFCASSPPLAAGGSDTQYFGPGTRLTVL.

The V gene is TRBV6-5, the J gene TRBJ2-5; D call uncertain. The germline CDR1 and CDR2 sequences are MNHEY and SVGAGI. Trimming cost V 2 bases and J 1 base, with 5 bases left between them. This CDR3 is built from 13 residues. CDR3 sequence reads: CASSYGSQETQYF. CDR3 nucleotides: TGTGCCAGCAGTTACGGCAGCCAAGAGACCCAGTACTTC.

V is TRBV28 and J is TRBJ2-7; 7 bases agree with TRBD2. V shed 4 bases, J shed 7 bases, and the junction held 10 bases outside the gene matches. From germline, CDR1 is MDHEN and CDR2 SYDVKM. This CDR3 is 14 amino acids long. CDR3 coding DNA: TGTGCCAGCAGTTGGGGAGGGAGGCCGGGGGAGCAGTACTTC. Translation gives CASSWGGRPGEQYF.

The chain recombines TRBV3-1 (or the pseudogene TRBV3-2) with TRBJ2-7, with 13 bases identical to TRBD2. Looked up from germline, CDR1 is LGHDT and CDR2 is YNNKEL (reference sequence). This CDR3 comprises 15 residues. V lost 7 bases, J lost 2 bases, and 5 bases stayed unmatched. The CDR3 DNA reads as TGTGCCAGCAAGTGGGGGACTAGCGGGACCTACGAGCAGTACTTC. This codes for CASKWGTSGTYEQYF.

The V call is TRBV7-8, the J call TRBJ2-1, with 9 bases lining up with TRBD2. The CDR3 is 15 residues long. The germline V gene encodes CDR1 SGHVS and CDR2 FQNEAQ. The ends lost 5 bases at V and 6 bases at J; junction bases unmatched: 8. CDR3 bases: TGTGCCAGCAGCCTAAGCGGGAGGAATCCCAATGAGCAGTTCTTC. Its protein is CASSLSGRNPNEQFF.

This clone was detected only a few times. The V gene is TRBV5-1, the J gene TRBJ2-7, with 11 bases lining up with TRBD1. J gave up 2 bases and V 4 bases, and 8 bases lay outside the gene matches. CDR3 length equals 16 residues. CDR1 and CDR2 (germline): SGHRS, YFSETQ. This CDR3 is CASSETGTGGTYEQYF. The CDR3 DNA is TGCGCCAGCAGCGAGACCGGGACAGGGGGAACCTACGAGCAGTACTTC.

V and J are TRBV6-5 and TRBJ2-7; 8 bases are a match to TRBD2. This CDR3 comprises 15 residues. CDR1 is MNHEY and CDR2 is SVGAGI in the germline V gene. With 0 bases clipped from V and 3 bases from J, the junction kept 4 bases outside the gene matches. CDR3 in amino acids: CASSYSGGGNYEQYF. Written as DNA, the CDR3 is TGTGCCAGCAGTTACTCCGGGGGGGGGAACTACGAGCAGTACTTC.

The chain recombines TRBV6-5 with TRBJ1-3; no clear D. The V and J ends lost 5 bases and 2 bases respectively, with 13 bases between them. This CDR3 contains 15 residues. CDR1 and CDR2 (germline): MNHEY, SVGAGI. The CDR3 coding sequence is TGTGCCAGCAGTCGAAACCCCCGACCTGGAAACACCATATATTTT. Protein product: CASSRNPRPGNTIYF.

Comments on this clone: Germline and junction disagree at one end, which may indicate a read error. The rearrangement links TRBV28 to TRBJ2-2; D might be TRBD2 (7 bases). The germline CDR1 and CDR2 sequences are MDHEN and SYDVKM. The CDR3 is made up of 15 amino acids. The CDR3 protein is CASSDRGFRGGALFF. The DNA of the CDR3 is TGTGCCAGCAGTGACCGGGGCTTCCGAGGGGGGGCGCTGTTTTTT.

The chain has TRBV28 and TRBJ1-2; possible D gene TRBD1, 6 bases. The germline V and J ends were trimmed by 5 bases and 0 bases, with 13 bases remaining between them. This CDR3 is built from 15 residues. Per the germline V gene, CDR1 is MDHEN and CDR2 is SYDVKM. In DNA, the CDR3 is TGTGCCAGCAGTGGGGGGCCCTTAGCTAACTATGGCTACACCTTC. Translated, it gives CASSGGPLANYGYTF.

The chain has TRBV4-1 and TRBJ2-1; D is possibly TRBD2 (7 bases). V was pared by 0 bases and J by 2 bases, with 14 bases between. The CDR3 runs 17 residues. Germline V lookup: CDR1 MGHRA, CDR2 YSYEKL. DNA of the CDR3: TGCGCCAGCAGCCAAGAAGAAGGGGGAGGGCCCTACAATGAGCAGTTCTTC. Its protein product is CASSQEEGGGPYNEQFF.